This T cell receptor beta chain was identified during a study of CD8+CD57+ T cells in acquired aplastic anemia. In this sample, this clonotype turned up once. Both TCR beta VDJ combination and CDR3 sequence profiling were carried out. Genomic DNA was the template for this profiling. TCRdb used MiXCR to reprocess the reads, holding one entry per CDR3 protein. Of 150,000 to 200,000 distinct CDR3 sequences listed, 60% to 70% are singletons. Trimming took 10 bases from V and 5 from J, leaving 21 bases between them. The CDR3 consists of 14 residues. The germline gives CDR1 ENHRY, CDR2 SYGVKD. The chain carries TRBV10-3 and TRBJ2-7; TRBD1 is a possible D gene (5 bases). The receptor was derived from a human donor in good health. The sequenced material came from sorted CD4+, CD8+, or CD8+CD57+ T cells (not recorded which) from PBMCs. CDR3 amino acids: CASRSPEGAHEQYF. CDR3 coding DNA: TGTGCCAGCAGATCTCCGGAAGGGGCGCACGAGCAGTACTTC.